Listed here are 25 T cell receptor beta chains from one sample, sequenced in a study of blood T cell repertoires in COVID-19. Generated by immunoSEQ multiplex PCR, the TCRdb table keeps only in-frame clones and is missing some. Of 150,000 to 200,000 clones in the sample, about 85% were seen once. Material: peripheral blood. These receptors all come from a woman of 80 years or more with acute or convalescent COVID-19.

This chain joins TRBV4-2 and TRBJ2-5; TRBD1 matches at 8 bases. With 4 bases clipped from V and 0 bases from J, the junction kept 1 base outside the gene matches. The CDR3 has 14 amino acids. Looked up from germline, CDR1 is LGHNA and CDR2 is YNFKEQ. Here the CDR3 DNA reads TGTGCCAGCAGCCTGGGACAGGACCAAGAGACCCAGTACTTC. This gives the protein CASSLGQDQETQYF.

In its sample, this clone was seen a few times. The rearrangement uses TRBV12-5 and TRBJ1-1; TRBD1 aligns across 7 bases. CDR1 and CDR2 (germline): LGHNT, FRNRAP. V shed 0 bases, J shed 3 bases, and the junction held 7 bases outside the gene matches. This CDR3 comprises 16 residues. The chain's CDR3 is CASGLVRGLLYTEAFF. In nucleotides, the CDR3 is TGTGCTAGTGGTTTGGTAAGGGGGCTCCTCTACACTGAAGCTTTCTTT.

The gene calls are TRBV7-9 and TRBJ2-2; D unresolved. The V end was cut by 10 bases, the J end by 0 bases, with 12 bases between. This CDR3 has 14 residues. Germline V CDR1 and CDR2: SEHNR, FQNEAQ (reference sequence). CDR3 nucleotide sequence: TGTGCCACCCCTCAGGCTCCGAACACCGGGGAGCTGTTTTTT. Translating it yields CATPQAPNTGELFF. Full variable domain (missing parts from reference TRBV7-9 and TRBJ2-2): DTGVSQNPRHKITKRGQNVTFRCDPISEHNRLYWYRQTLGQGPEFLTYFQNEAQLEKSRLLSDRFSAERPKGSFSTLEIQRTEQGDSAMYLCATPQAPNTGELFFGEGSRLTVL.

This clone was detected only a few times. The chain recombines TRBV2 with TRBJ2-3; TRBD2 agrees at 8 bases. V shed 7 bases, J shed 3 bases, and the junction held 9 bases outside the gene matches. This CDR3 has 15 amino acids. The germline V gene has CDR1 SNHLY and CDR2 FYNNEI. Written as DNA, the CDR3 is TGTGCCAGCAAGGAGACGGGGGGGGCAACAGATACGCAGTATTTT. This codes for CASKETGGATDTQYF.

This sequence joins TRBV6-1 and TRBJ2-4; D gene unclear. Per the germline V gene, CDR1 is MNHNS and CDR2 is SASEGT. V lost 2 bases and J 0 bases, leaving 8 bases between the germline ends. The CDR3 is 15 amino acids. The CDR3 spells CASSEWSLAKNIQYF. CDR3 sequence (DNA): TGTGCCAGCAGTGAATGGAGCCTAGCCAAAAACATTCAGTACTTC.

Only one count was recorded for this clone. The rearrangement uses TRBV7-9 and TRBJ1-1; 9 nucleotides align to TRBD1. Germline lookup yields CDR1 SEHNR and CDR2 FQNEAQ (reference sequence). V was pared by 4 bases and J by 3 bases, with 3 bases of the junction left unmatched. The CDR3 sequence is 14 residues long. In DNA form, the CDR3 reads TGTGCCAGCAGCTCCCGGACAGGGGACACTGAAGCTTTCTTT. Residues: CASSSRTGDTEAFF. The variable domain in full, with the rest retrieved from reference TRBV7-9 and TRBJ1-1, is DTGVSQNPRHKITKRGQNVTFRCDPISEHNRLYWYRQTLGQGPEFLTYFQNEAQLEKSRLLSDRFSAERPKGSFSTLEIQRTEQGDSAMYLCASSSRTGDTEAFFGQGTRLTVV.

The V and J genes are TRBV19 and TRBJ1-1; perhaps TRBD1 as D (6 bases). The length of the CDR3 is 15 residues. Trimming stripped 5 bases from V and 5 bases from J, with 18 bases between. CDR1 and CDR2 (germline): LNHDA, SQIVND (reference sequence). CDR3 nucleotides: TGTGCCAGTAGTGCCGAACAGGGAAGATGGACTGAAGCTTTCTTT. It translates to CASSAEQGRWTEAFF. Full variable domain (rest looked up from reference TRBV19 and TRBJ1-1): DGGITQSPKYLFRKEGQNVTLSCEQNLNHDAMYWYRQDPGQGLRLIYYSQIVNDFQKGDIAEGYSVSREKKESFPLTVTSAQKNPTAFYLCASSAEQGRWTEAFFGQGTRLTVV.

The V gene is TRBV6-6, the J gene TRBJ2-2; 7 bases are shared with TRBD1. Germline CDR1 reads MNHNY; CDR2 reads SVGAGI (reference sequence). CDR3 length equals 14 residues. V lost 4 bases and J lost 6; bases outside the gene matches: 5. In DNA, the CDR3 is TGTGCCAGCAGTTCTCACCAGGGGGCCGGGGAGCTGTTTTTT. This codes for CASSSHQGAGELFF.

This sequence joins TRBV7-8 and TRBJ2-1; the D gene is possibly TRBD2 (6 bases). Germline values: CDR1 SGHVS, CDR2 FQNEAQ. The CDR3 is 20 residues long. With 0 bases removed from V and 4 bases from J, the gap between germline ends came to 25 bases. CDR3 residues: CASSLAPYQFGGTGYNEQFF. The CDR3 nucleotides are TGTGCCAGCAGCTTAGCGCCCTACCAGTTTGGAGGGACGGGTTACAATGAGCAGTTCTTC.

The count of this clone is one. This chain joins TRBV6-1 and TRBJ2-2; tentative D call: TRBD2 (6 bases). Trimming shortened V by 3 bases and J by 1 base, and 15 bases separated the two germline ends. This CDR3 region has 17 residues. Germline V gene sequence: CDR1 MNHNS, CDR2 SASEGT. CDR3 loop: CASSDWRGLWNTGELFF. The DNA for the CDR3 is TGTGCCAGCAGTGATTGGAGGGGCCTCTGGAACACCGGGGAGCTGTTTTTT.

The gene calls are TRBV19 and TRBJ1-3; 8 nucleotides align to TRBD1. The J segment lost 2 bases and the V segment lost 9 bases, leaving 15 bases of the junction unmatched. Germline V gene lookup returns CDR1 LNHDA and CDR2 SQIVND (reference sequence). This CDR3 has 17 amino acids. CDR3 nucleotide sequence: TGTGCCAGCTCCGGGACAGGAGCCTCTTGGGCTGGAAACACCATATATTTT. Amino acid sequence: CASSGTGASWAGNTIYF.

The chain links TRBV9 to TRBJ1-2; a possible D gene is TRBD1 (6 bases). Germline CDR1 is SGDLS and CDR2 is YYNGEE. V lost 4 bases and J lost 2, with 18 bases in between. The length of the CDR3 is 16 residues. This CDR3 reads CASSNRDIKSNYGYTF. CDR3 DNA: TGTGCCAGCAGCAACCGGGACATCAAGAGCAACTATGGCTACACCTTC.

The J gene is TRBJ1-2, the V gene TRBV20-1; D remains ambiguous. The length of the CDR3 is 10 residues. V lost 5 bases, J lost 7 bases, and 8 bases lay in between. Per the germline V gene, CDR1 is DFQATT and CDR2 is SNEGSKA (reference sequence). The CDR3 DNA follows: TGCAGTGCTTCAGGATTTGGCTACACCTTC. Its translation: CSASGFGYTF.

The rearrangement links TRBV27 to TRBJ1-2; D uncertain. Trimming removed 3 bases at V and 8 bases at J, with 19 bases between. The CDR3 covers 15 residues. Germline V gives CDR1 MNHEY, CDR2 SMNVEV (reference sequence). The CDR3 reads CASSFSPTTEDGYTF. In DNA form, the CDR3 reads TGTGCCAGCAGTTTTTCCCCTACAACGGAGGACGGCTACACCTTC.

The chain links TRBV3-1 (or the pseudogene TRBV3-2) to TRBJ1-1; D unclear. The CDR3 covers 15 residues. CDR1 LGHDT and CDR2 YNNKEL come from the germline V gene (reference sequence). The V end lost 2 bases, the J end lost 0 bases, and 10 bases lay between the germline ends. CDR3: CASSQIVSVNTEAFF. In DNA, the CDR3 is TGTGCCAGCAGCCAAATTGTCTCGGTGAACACTGAAGCTTTCTTT.

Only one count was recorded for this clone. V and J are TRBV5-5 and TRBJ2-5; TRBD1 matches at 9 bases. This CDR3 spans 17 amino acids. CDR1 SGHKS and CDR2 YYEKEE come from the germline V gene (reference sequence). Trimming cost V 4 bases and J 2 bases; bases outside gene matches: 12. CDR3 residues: CASSPGVGQGFQETQYF. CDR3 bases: TGTGCCAGCAGCCCAGGGGTGGGACAGGGCTTTCAAGAGACCCAGTACTTC. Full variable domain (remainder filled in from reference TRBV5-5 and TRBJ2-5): DAGVTQSPTHLIKTRGQQVTLRCSPISGHKSVSWYQQVLGQGPQFIFQYYEKEERGRGNFPDRFSARQFPNYSSELNVNALLLGDSALYLCASSPGVGQGFQETQYFGPGTRLLVL.

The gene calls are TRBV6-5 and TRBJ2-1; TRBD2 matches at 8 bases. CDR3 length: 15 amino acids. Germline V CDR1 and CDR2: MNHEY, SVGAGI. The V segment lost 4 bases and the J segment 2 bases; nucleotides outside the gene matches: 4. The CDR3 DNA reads TGTGCCAGCAGTTCTACGGGAGGGACCTACAATGAGCAGTTCTTC. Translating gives CASSSTGGTYNEQFF.

The CDR3 is CASSRGGGVNTEAFF. For the CDR3, the DNA is TGTGCCAGCAGCCGGGGGGGAGGGGTGAACACTGAAGCTTTCTTT. V is TRBV7-2 and J is TRBJ1-1; D is possibly TRBD1 (5 bases). The CDR3 has 15 amino acids. The V gene's germline CDR1 is SGHTA and CDR2 FQGNSA. V was pared by 5 bases and J by 0 bases, with 13 bases between.

CDR3 region: CASSPGEGYGYTF. Here the CDR3 DNA reads TGTGCCAGCTCACCCGGAGAGGGCTATGGCTACACCTTC. J is TRBJ1-2 and V is TRBV18; D gene uncertain. Per the germline V gene, CDR1 is KGHSH and CDR2 is LQKENI. The CDR3 is made up of 13 amino acids. The V and J ends lost 3 bases and 4 bases respectively, with 9 bases between them.

In nucleotides, the CDR3 is TGTGCCAGCAGTGGAGGCCAGGGGGCTGTCCAATTTGATACGCAGTATTTT. This encodes CASSGGQGAVQFDTQYF. The rearrangement uses TRBV2 and TRBJ2-3; 8 nucleotides agree with TRBD1. Per germline, CDR1 SNHLY and CDR2 FYNNEI. V shed 4 bases and J 6 bases; nucleotides not matched to a gene: 15. This CDR3 is 17 amino acids long.

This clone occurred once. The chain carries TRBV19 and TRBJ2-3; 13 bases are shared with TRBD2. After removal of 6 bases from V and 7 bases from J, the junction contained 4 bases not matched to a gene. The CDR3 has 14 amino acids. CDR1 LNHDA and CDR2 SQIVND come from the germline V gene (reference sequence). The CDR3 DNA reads TGTGCCAGTAGAGGACTAGCGGGAGTGAATACGCAGTATTTT. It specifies CASRGLAGVNTQYF.

CDR3 in DNA: TGTGCCGGCCGCGAAGCCTTTTCCGCCCGGTCTGGCTACACCTTC. This translates into CAGREAFSARSGYTF. The chain has TRBV6-1 and TRBJ1-2; D remains unclear. CDR1 is MNHNS, CDR2 SASEGT, per germline. Trimming cost V 11 bases and J 7 bases, with 26 bases left between them. The CDR3 is 15 residues long.

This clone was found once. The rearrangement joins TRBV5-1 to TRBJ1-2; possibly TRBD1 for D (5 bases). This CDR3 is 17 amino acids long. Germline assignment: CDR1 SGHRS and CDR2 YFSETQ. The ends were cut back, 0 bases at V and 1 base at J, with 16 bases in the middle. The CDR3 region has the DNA TGCGCCAGCAGCTTGGTGATATTGGACACCCATAACTATGGCTACACCTTC. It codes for CASSLVILDTHNYGYTF.

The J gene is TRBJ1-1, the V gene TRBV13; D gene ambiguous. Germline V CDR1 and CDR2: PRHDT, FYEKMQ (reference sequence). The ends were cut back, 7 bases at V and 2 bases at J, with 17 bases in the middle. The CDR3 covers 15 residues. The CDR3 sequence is CASIPGMVRNTEAFF. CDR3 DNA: TGTGCCAGCATTCCCGGGATGGTCCGTAACACTGAAGCTTTCTTT.

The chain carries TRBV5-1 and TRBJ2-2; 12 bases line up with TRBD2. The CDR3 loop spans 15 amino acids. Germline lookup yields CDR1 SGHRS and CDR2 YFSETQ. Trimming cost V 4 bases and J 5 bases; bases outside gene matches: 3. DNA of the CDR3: TGCGCCAGCAGCGGGACTAGCGGGCCAACCGGGGAGCTGTTTTTT. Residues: CASSGTSGPTGELFF.